Given below is one T cell receptor (beta chain) in context. Its antigen is unidentified. This sample stems from a study of PD-1 blockade in mismatch repair-deficient tumors. Study-level points and caveats: Rapid post-treatment expansion, then contraction, generally preceding radiologic response, marked tumor-resident clones.

V lost 2 bases and J 0 bases, leaving 11 bases between the germline ends. Germline V gene data show CDR1 as MGHRA and CDR2 as YSYEKL. The CDR3 contains 17 residues. Produced via immunoSEQ multiplex PCR; TCRdb's table is partial and in-frame only. The repertoire includes about 120,000 clones, 86% of them detected once, and approximately 13% sits in the top ten. V usage is TRBV4-1 and J usage is TRBJ2-6, with a tentative D call TRBD2 (5 bases). The sample was peripheral blood, taken 44 weeks after starting pembrolizumab. This sequence was found in an adult with mismatch repair-deficient cancer. The CDR3 nucleotides are TGCGCCAGCAGCCAACTTCGCCGGGGCTCTGGGGCCAACGTCCTGACTTTC. This sequence encodes CASSQLRRGSGANVLTF.